This T cell receptor beta chain came from a study of tumor and adjacent non-tumor tissue in lung cancer. Study-level information: Samples averaged about 3.8 million productive TCRbeta reads each.

This clonotype was seen many times. Three rounds of nested PCR, following a modified ARM-PCR protocol, produced the TCRbeta library. MiXCR was run by TCRdb on the multiplex PCR reads, yielding one entry per CDR3 protein. The profile covers fewer than 130,000 distinct CDR3 sequences, with over 70% appearing a single time and 20% to 25% taken by the ten largest. CDR1 is MDHEN, CDR2 SYDVKM, per germline. This CDR3 contains 14 residues. Trimming shortened V by 7 bases and J by 0 bases, and 7 bases separated the two germline ends. No cell sorting was done before RNA was extracted from the tissue. Chemotherapy-naive patients with new lung cancer underwent thoracic surgery in China, August–November 2014.

The rearrangement joins TRBV28 to TRBJ1-6; the D is unclear. Sequenced: lung tumor tissue. The receptor was derived from a man aged 65 to 79 with non-small cell lung cancer. CDR3 residues: CASMGSSYNSPLHF. The CDR3 nucleotides are TGTGCCAGCATGGGGAGCTCCTATAATTCACCCCTCCACTTT.